The clone carrying this T cell receptor beta chain has more than one count but fewer than ten. Its matching antigen is unknown. Preparation of TCR beta libraries was done by quantitative 5'-RACE with molecular barcodes. TCRdb analysed the 5' RACE reads with MiXCR anew, one entry per CDR3 protein. The sample yields approximately 500,000 distinct CDR3 sequences, approximately 12% seen once. Germline loops: CDR1 SEHNR, CDR2 FQNEAQ (reference sequence). The CDR3 is made up of 15 amino acids. Trimming cost V 7 bases and J 6 bases; bases outside gene matches: 10. The data belong to a study of CD8 T cells in ankylosing spondylitis. Whole-study results and caveats: As for the disease-linked clones, they showed a CD8+ phenotype and occurred at relatively low frequencies in peripheral blood. A TCR beta motif made of eight highly homologous variants seemed typical of ankylosing spondylitis blood.

The chain joins TRBV7-9 to TRBJ2-1; 9 positions agree with TRBD2. This TCR derives from a male donor with ankylosing spondylitis. Sequencing was done on a sample of blood, either unsorted or a sorted T cell fraction (not recorded which). The CDR3 DNA is TGTGCCAGCATCTCCTCGGGACTAGCCGGCAATGAGCAGTTCTTC. Translating gives CASISSGLAGNEQFF.